This passage covers 10 T cell receptor beta chains from one sample sequenced in a study of beta chain features in type 1 diabetes. General study results and limits: Across all four CD4+ subsets, people with type 1 diabetes showed modestly shorter TCRB CDR3s.

These receptors have no identified antigens. What was sequenced were expressed TCRB transcripts, since all of the isolated RNA had been reverse transcribed. Profiled with immunoSEQ multiplex PCR; TCRdb holds only in-frame clones, not every one. The sample consists of 250,000 to 350,000 clones, around 15% of them appearing once. Sequenced: naive CD4+ T cells from blood. These receptors were collected from a man aged 30 to 39 with type 1 diabetes.

This clone was counted only a few times. The rearrangement joins TRBV10-3 to TRBJ2-3; D may be TRBD2 (6 bases). V lost 6 bases and J 2 bases, leaving 12 bases between the germline ends. CDR1 and CDR2 (germline): ENHRY, SYGVKD. The CDR3 spans 14 residues. CDR3 coding DNA: TGTGCCATCAGGACAGCGGGTGACACAGATACGCAGTATTTT. It encodes CAIRTAGDTDTQYF.

The rearrangement uses TRBV4-2 and TRBJ2-7; 9 bases are a match to TRBD1. V gave up 3 bases and J gave up 3 bases; unmatched junction bases: 6. Germline V lookup: CDR1 LGHNA, CDR2 YNFKEQ. The CDR3 runs 15 residues. CDR3 sequence reads: CASSQSGQGVYEQYF. The CDR3 nucleotides read TGTGCCAGCAGCCAGTCGGGACAGGGAGTCTACGAGCAGTACTTC.

V usage is TRBV9 and J usage is TRBJ2-6, with D maybe TRBD1 (5 bases). V was cut by 1 base and J by 1 base, with 12 bases left in between. Germline loops: CDR1 SGDLS, CDR2 YYNGEE. The CDR3 is 17 residues long. CDR3 protein: CASSVWGGPSGANVLTF. CDR3 DNA: TGTGCCAGCAGCGTATGGGGCGGACCTTCTGGGGCCAACGTCCTGACTTTC.

The chain carries TRBV7-2 and TRBJ2-7, with 7 bases that match TRBD2. The CDR3 is 14 residues long. Germline values: CDR1 SGHTA, CDR2 FQGNSA. V was pared by 0 bases and J by 4 bases, with 3 bases of the junction left unmatched. CDR3 loop: CASSLAGGVYEQYF. The DNA for the CDR3 is TGTGCCAGCAGCTTAGCTGGGGGGGTGTACGAGCAGTACTTC. Looking up the rest from reference TRBV7-2 and TRBJ2-7 gives the full variable domain: GAGVSQSPSNKVTEKGKDVELRCDPISGHTALYWYRQSLGQGLEFLIYFQGNSAPDKSGLPSDRFSAERTGGSVSTLTIQRTQQEDSAVYLCASSLAGGVYEQYFGPGTRLTVT.

The CDR3, as DNA: TGTGCCAGCAGCTTATTATCGGCGACAGAAGCTTTCTTT. Amino acids: CASSLLSATEAFF. This chain links TRBV7-2 with TRBJ1-1; D remains ambiguous. V gave up 2 bases and J gave up 8 bases, with 12 bases separating them. Germline V lookup: CDR1 SGHTA, CDR2 FQGNSA. This CDR3 has 13 residues.

The chain links TRBV5-6 to TRBJ2-1; D is possibly TRBD2 (5 bases). CDR1 and CDR2 (germline): SGHDT, YYEEEE. V lost 1 base, J lost 9 bases, and 11 bases lay in between. The CDR3 is 13 residues long. The DNA for the CDR3 is TGTGCCAGCAGCTTGTGGCTCGCGGGTGAGCAGTTCTTC. This translates into CASSLWLAGEQFF. Full variable domain (outside the CDR3, taken from reference TRBV5-6 and TRBJ2-1): DAGVTQSPTHLIKTRGQQVTLRCSPKSGHDTVSWYQQALGQGPQFIFQYYEEEERQRGNFPDRFSGHQFPNYSSELNVNALLLGDSALYLCASSLWLAGEQFFGPGTRLTVL.

This clone has just a few counts. The V call is TRBV5-5, the J call TRBJ2-1; 7 bases agree with TRBD2. The V and J ends lost 3 bases and 4 bases, in that order; junction bases with no gene match: 7. This CDR3 is built from 15 residues. CDR1 and CDR2 (germline): SGHKS, YYEKEE (reference sequence). CDR3 bases: TGTGCCAGCAGCTGGGCCCCGGGAGGTTACAATGAGCAGTTCTTC. Its translation: CASSWAPGGYNEQFF.

This clone was counted only a few times. V is TRBV6-1 and J is TRBJ2-7, with 7 bases identical to TRBD2. The V and J ends lost 8 bases and 2 bases, in that order; junction bases with no gene match: 9. The CDR3 has 14 amino acids. Germline values: CDR1 MNHNS, CDR2 SASEGT. The CDR3 DNA sequence: TGTGCCAGCTGGTCTAGCGGAGCCGCCTACGAGCAGTACTTC. Amino acids: CASWSSGAAYEQYF.

V and J are TRBV18 and TRBJ2-1; 11 positions match TRBD1. Germline values: CDR1 KGHSH, CDR2 LQKENI. The CDR3 sequence is 15 residues long. V trimming: 2 bases; J trimming: 6 bases; junction bases outside the gene matches: 3. The CDR3 nucleotides are TGTGCCAGCTCACCAGGGACAGGGGGGTCCAATGAGCAGTTCTTC. Its protein product is CASSPGTGGSNEQFF.

On this clone: Within the sample, other DNA sequences also encode this same CDR3. This rearrangement joins TRBV28 to TRBJ2-1; TRBD2 matches at 12 bases. From germline, CDR1 is MDHEN and CDR2 SYDVKM. J gave up 6 bases and V 2 bases, and 5 bases lay outside the gene matches. CDR3 length equals 16 residues. The CDR3 sequence is CASSLLAGGPGNEQFF. DNA of the CDR3: TGTGCCAGCAGTTTACTAGCGGGAGGGCCCGGCAATGAGCAGTTCTTC.